This T cell receptor beta chain was sequenced for a study of memory CD4+ T cells and cytomegalovirus serostatus. Comments on this clone: What it binds is not known.

General observations from the study: About 40% of the roughly 160 known CMV-associated TCRbeta sequences appeared in CD4+ memory. A US-trained random forest predicted CMV serostatus with median AUC approximately 0.9. The CMV-associated TCR signature appears largely within the CD4+ memory repertoire.

The protocol was immunoSEQ multiplex PCR, while the TCRdb copy is restricted to in-frame clones and leaves out a portion. The repertoire holds about 40,000 clones, with just under 80% as singletons. Trimming cost V 4 bases and J 9 bases; bases outside gene matches: 6. The CDR3 sequence is 14 residues long. The germline gives CDR1 MNHEY, CDR2 SMNVEV (reference sequence). Single viable CD3+CD4+CD8-CD45RO+ cells were sorted as the memory CD4+ T cells. Positive selection with CD4 microbeads enriched total CD4+ T cells. The source of this sequence is an adult in good health and CMV-seronegative. The chain links TRBV27 to TRBJ1-5; 10 nucleotides match TRBD1. Sequences were obtained from memory CD4+ T cells from blood. CDR3 DNA sequence: TGTGCCAGCAGTTCGGACAGGGGGAAACGGCCCCAGCATTTT. This sequence encodes CASSSDRGKRPQHF.